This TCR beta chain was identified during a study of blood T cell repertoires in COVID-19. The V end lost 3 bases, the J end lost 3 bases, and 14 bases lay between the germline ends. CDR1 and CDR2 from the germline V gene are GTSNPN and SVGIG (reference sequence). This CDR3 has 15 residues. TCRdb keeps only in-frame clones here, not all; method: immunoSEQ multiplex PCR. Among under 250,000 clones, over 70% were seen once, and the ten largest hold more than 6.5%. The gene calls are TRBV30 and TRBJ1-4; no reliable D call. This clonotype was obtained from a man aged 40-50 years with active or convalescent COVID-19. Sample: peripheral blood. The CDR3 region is CAWRRRELPNEKLFF. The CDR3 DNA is TGTGCCTGGAGGAGACGGGAGCTCCCTAATGAAAAACTGTTTTTT. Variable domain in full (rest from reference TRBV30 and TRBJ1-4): SQTIHQWPATLVQPVGSPLSLECTVEGTSNPNLYWYRQAAGRGLQLLFYSVGIGQISSEVPQNLSASRPQDRQFILSSKKLLLSDSGFYLCAWRRRELPNEKLFFGSGTQLSVL.